This TCR beta chain was recorded in a study of blood T cell repertoires in COVID-19. Losses at the gene ends were 3 bases for V and 8 bases for J; bases not matched to a gene: 9. The CDR3 length is 15 residues. CDR1 is KGHSH, CDR2 LQKENI, per germline. In the original analysis: Nucleated cell counts were estimated from reference gene primer amplification. Using immunoSEQ multiplex PCR, the repertoire was profiled, and TCRdb retains in-frame clones only, with some absent. V, J and clone size are those of that table, while D and trimming were read from the DNA. The sample has under 40,000 clones; 85% to 90% are singletons.

The V call is TRBV18, the J call TRBJ1-2; 10 bases are shared with TRBD1. Sequences were obtained from peripheral blood. This receptor was taken from a man in his sixties with active COVID-19. CDR3: CASSPQRTGGFGYTF. Written as DNA, the CDR3 is TGTGCCAGCTCACCCCAGCGGACAGGGGGTTTCGGCTACACCTTC.